One and the same sample provided the 25 T cell receptor beta chains below, sequenced in a study of blood T cell repertoires in COVID-19. Assay: immunoSEQ multiplex PCR; the TCRdb copy retains only in-frame clones and omits some. The profile covers tens of thousands of clones, with roughly 84% appearing a single time and roughly 15% taken by the ten largest. What was sequenced was peripheral blood. These receptors were collected from a woman between 65 and 79 years old with acute or convalescent COVID-19.

The chain has TRBV9 and TRBJ1-2, with a possible D match to TRBD1 (6 bases). Germline V lookup: CDR1 SGDLS, CDR2 YYNGEE. The CDR3 spans 14 residues. Trimming shortened V by 3 bases and J by 2 bases, and 11 bases separated the two germline ends. The CDR3 here is CASSAQGINYGYTF. CDR3 bases: TGTGCCAGCAGCGCACAGGGAATCAACTATGGCTACACCTTC.

This clone showed up just once. CDR3 nucleotide sequence: TGCGCCAGCAGCTTATTAGGACTCGGCAATCAGCCCCAGCATTTT. Translation: CASSLLGLGNQPQHF. The genes are TRBV5-1 and TRBJ1-5; no firm D call. This CDR3 contains 15 residues. Trimming removed 2 bases from V and 2 bases from J, with 11 bases in between. Per the germline V gene, CDR1 is SGHRS and CDR2 is YFSETQ.

This clone was recorded once. The chain joins TRBV2 to TRBJ1-1, with TRBD1 matching 7 bases. Trimming removed 7 bases from V and 5 bases from J; junction bases left unmatched: 7. This CDR3 spans 13 amino acids. Germline V gene lookup returns CDR1 SNHLY and CDR2 FYNNEI. The CDR3 sequence: CASNIGTVTEAFF. The CDR3 DNA reads TGTGCCAGCAACATTGGGACAGTTACTGAAGCTTTCTTT. The variable domain in full, with the rest retrieved from reference TRBV2 and TRBJ1-1, is EPEVTQTPSHQVTQMGQEVILRCVPISNHLYFYWYRQILGQKVEFLVSFYNNEISEKSEIFDDQFSVERPDGSNFTLKIRSTKLEDSAMYFCASNIGTVTEAFFGQGTRLTVV.

The J gene is TRBJ1-1, the V gene TRBV7-9; D is possibly TRBD1 (6 bases). V lost 4 bases and J lost 1, with 10 bases in between. This CDR3 region has 14 residues. Germline V lookup: CDR1 SEHNR, CDR2 FQNEAQ (reference sequence). CDR3 coding DNA: TGTGCCAGCAGCTCCTACAGGGAGAACACTGAAGCTTTCTTT. This sequence encodes CASSSYRENTEAFF.

The chain uses TRBV7-7 and TRBJ2-2; TRBD2 agrees at 14 bases. The CDR3 contains 17 residues. Germline lookup yields CDR1 SSHAT and CDR2 FNYEAQ (reference sequence). Germline trimming cut 5 bases from V and 3 bases from J; bases unmatched to any gene: 5. CDR3 amino acids: CASSHPGLAGDTGELFF. CDR3 nucleotide sequence: TGTGCCAGCAGCCACCCGGGACTAGCGGGAGACACCGGGGAGCTGTTTTTT.

CDR3 sequence reads: CASSGGLAGGPFGETQYF. DNA of the CDR3: TGCGCCAGCAGCGGGGGACTAGCGGGAGGGCCTTTCGGGGAGACCCAGTACTTC. The chain combines TRBV5-1 with TRBJ2-5, with 16 bases lining up with TRBD2. This CDR3 has 18 amino acids. J was trimmed by 5 bases and V by 4 bases; bases with no gene match: 11. From germline, CDR1 is SGHRS and CDR2 YFSETQ. Looking up the rest from reference TRBV5-1 and TRBJ2-5 gives the full variable domain: KAGVTQTPRYLIKTRGQQVTLSCSPISGHRSVSWYQQTPGQGLQFLFEYFSETQRNKGNFPGRFSGRQFSNSRSEMNVSTLELGDSALYLCASSGGLAGGPFGETQYFGPGTRLLVL.

The chain joins TRBV13 to TRBJ1-3, with TRBD1 as a possible D gene (5 bases). The V gene lost 6 bases and the J gene lost 0 bases, with 15 bases spanning the gap. The CDR3 extends over 16 amino acids. Germline-derived CDR1 and CDR2 are PRHDT and FYEKMQ (reference sequence). The CDR3 DNA reads as TGTGCCAGCAGTATGGGGGGTGGGAGCTCTGGAAACACCATATATTTT. The encoded protein is CASSMGGGSSGNTIYF.

V gene TRBV27 combines with J gene TRBJ1-2; D is ambiguous. Trimming took off 2 bases at V and 4 bases at J, with 17 bases between the two ends. Germline CDR1 reads MNHEY; CDR2 reads SMNVEV (reference sequence). The CDR3 is 16 residues long. The CDR3 nucleotides read TGTGCCAGCAGTTTAAGGGCGGCGCAAGCGGGCTATGGCTACACCTTC. Protein product: CASSLRAAQAGYGYTF.

This rearrangement joins TRBV3-1 (or the pseudogene TRBV3-2) to TRBJ1-1; D uncertain. The V end lost 1 base, the J end lost 6 bases, and 9 bases lay between the germline ends. This CDR3 spans 13 amino acids. The germline CDR1 and CDR2 sequences are LGHDT and YNNKEL (reference sequence). CDR3 in amino acids: CASSQGRVAEAFF. The CDR3 DNA reads as TGTGCCAGCAGCCAAGGGAGGGTCGCTGAAGCTTTCTTT.

This rearrangement joins TRBV7-2 to TRBJ1-5; D gene uncertain. CDR3 length: 15 amino acids. V dropped 2 bases and J dropped 3 bases, with 11 bases sitting between them. The V gene's germline CDR1 is SGHTA and CDR2 FQGNSA. CDR3 sequence: CASSLSARSNQPQHF. The CDR3 DNA reads as TGTGCCAGCAGCTTAAGTGCCCGGTCCAATCAGCCCCAGCATTTT.

In its sample, this clone was seen once. V usage is TRBV5-1 and J usage is TRBJ1-2; TRBD1 is a possible D gene (6 bases). Trimming left V 4 bases short and J 0 bases short, with 13 bases between. Germline assignment: CDR1 SGHRS and CDR2 YFSETQ. This CDR3 is 15 amino acids long. Here the CDR3 reads CASSPGQTANYGYTF. The CDR3 nucleotides read TGCGCCAGCAGCCCCGGACAGACAGCTAACTATGGCTACACCTTC.

The V gene is TRBV12-3 or TRBV12-4, the J gene TRBJ1-3; D not certain. The CDR3 is 13 residues long. V lost 10 bases, J lost 3 bases, and 13 bases lay in between. CDR3 in DNA: TGTGCCATCGATAAGACACATGGAAACACCATATATTTT. This sequence encodes CAIDKTHGNTIYF.

As concerns this clone: The DNA is omitted, as the CDR3 cannot be located on it reliably, and the CDR3 follows TCRdb's listing. The rearrangement links TRBV12-3 or TRBV12-4 to TRBJ2-2; the D call TRBD2 from the table was never checked on the DNA. The CDR3 is made up of 13 amino acids, end residues included. The CDR3 spells CASSPLRAGELFF.

This chain connects TRBV5-1 to TRBJ2-2; TRBD2 might be the D (6 bases). Germline loops: CDR1 SGHRS, CDR2 YFSETQ. V was clipped by 7 bases and J by 2 bases, with 12 bases between them. This CDR3 is built from 14 residues. This CDR3 reads CASGGSGNTGELFF. DNA for the CDR3: TGCGCCAGCGGGGGTAGCGGTAACACCGGGGAGCTGTTTTTT.

The chain uses TRBV6-5 and TRBJ2-3, with 8 bases fitting TRBD2. Germline assignment: CDR1 MNHEY and CDR2 SVGAGI. This CDR3 contains 13 residues. V was clipped by 11 bases and J by 2 bases; unmatched bases: 6. The CDR3 DNA reads as TGTGCCTCGGGGGGGCTTTTCACAGATACGCAGTATTTT. This gives the protein CASGGLFTDTQYF.

This chain connects TRBV5-4 to TRBJ1-1; the D gene is possibly TRBD1 (5 bases). V lost 4 bases to trimming and J lost 0 bases, with 7 bases between them. There are 13 residues in the CDR3. The germline V gene encodes CDR1 SGHNT and CDR2 YYREEE (reference sequence). The CDR3 loop reads CASSQDMNTEAFF. For the CDR3, the DNA is TGTGCCAGCAGCCAGGACATGAACACTGAAGCTTTCTTT.

The chain uses TRBV19 and TRBJ1-5, with a possible D match to TRBD1 (5 bases). The CDR3 runs to 16 residues. V was pared by 3 bases and J by 6 bases, with 18 bases between. Germline V lookup: CDR1 LNHDA, CDR2 SQIVND (reference sequence). DNA for the CDR3: TGTGCCAGTAGTATTATTTCCGGGGGAATGGGTCAGCCCCAGCATTTT. Its protein product is CASSIISGGMGQPQHF.

The CDR3 coding sequence is TGTGCCAGCAGCAAAGGGGGGCTGGGGCAAGAGACCCAGTACTTC. Its protein product is CASSKGGLGQETQYF. J is TRBJ2-5 and V is TRBV21-1; TRBD1 is the table's D call, not checked against the DNA. TRBV21-1 is designated a pseudogene. This CDR3 contains 15 residues.

The chain couples TRBV4-1 to TRBJ2-5; D perhaps matches TRBD1 (5 bases). The CDR3 extends over 17 amino acids. Germline values: CDR1 MGHRA, CDR2 YSYEKL. The V end was cut by 3 bases, the J end by 7 bases, with 24 bases between. The CDR3 DNA reads as TGCGCCAGCAGCCAGCCCGAGAAGGGGCGCAAGGAAGGGACCCAGTACTTC. As protein: CASSQPEKGRKEGTQYF.

The chain has TRBV25-1 and TRBJ2-3, with TRBD2 matching over 10 bases. The CDR3 covers 16 residues. The junction had 5 bases not matched to a gene; V was cut back by 1 base and J by 4 bases. Per germline, CDR1 MGHDK and CDR2 SYGVNS. The CDR3 sequence: CASSEWSSGSPDTQYF. CDR3 DNA: TGTGCCAGCAGTGAATGGTCTAGCGGGAGCCCAGATACGCAGTATTTT.

The gene calls are TRBV6-5 and TRBJ1-5; TRBD1 might be the D (5 bases). V lost 2 bases to trimming and J lost 5 bases, with 13 bases between them. This CDR3 is built from 15 residues. Germline CDR1 is MNHEY and CDR2 is SVGAGI. The CDR3 DNA sequence: TGTGCCAGCAGTTACGCCGGACGGGGGGATCAGCCCCAGCATTTT. Amino acids: CASSYAGRGDQPQHF.

The CDR3: CASGTSGTSSDEQFF. DNA for the CDR3: TGTGCCAGCGGGACTAGCGGGACTTCGTCCGATGAGCAGTTCTTC. The V and J genes are TRBV27 and TRBJ2-1, with 13 bases that match TRBD2. The CDR3 consists of 15 residues. The germline gives CDR1 MNHEY, CDR2 SMNVEV (reference sequence). Trimming took 8 bases from V and 8 from J; bases not matched to a gene: 9.

This rearrangement joins TRBV7-8 to TRBJ1-1; D not resolved. Germline CDR1 and CDR2: SGHVS and FQNEAQ. The CDR3 contains 14 residues. V was shortened by 1 base and J by 12 bases, with 18 bases between the two germline ends. As DNA, the CDR3 is TGTGCCAGCAGCTTAGGTGGAGGGTTCAGTCGAACTTTCTTT. It translates to CASSLGGGFSRTFF.

This chain uses TRBV11-2 with TRBJ2-5, with 13 positions matching TRBD2. Germline lookup yields CDR1 SGHAT and CDR2 FQNNGV. Losses at the gene ends were 6 bases for V and 5 bases for J; bases not matched to a gene: 12. CDR3 length equals 17 residues. CDR3 nucleotides: TGTGCCAGCAGATCCGGACTAGCGGGGGCGATAGTGGAGACCCAGTACTTC. Residues: CASRSGLAGAIVETQYF. The full variable domain, completed using reference TRBV11-2 and TRBJ2-5, is EAGVAQSPRYKIIEKRQSVAFWCNPISGHATLYWYQQILGQGPKLLIQFQNNGVVDDSQLPKDRFSAERLKGVDSTLKIQPAKLEDSAVYLCASRSGLAGAIVETQYFGPGTRLLVL.

The chain has TRBV6-5 and TRBJ2-5; 9 bases align to TRBD2. The germline CDR1 and CDR2 sequences are MNHEY and SVGAGI. The junction had 8 bases not matched to a gene; V was cut back by 4 bases and J by 5 bases. CDR3 size: 15 residues. CDR3 DNA sequence: TGTGCCAGCAGTTCTTTGACTAGCGGCGAGGAGACCCAGTACTTC. It translates to CASSSLTSGEETQYF.